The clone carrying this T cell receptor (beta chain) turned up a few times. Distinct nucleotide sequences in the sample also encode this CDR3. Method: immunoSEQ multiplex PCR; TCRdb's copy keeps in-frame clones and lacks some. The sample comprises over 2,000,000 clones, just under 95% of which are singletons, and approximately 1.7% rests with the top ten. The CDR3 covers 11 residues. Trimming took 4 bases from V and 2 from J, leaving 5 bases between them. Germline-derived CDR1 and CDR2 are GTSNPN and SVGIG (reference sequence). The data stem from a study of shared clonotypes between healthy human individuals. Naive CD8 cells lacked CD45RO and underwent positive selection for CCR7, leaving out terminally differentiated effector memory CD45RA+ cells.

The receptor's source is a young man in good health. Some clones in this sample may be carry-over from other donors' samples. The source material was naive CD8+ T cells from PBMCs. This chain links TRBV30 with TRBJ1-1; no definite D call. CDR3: CAWTRNTEAFF. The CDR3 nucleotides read TGTGCCTGGACTCGTAACACTGAAGCTTTCTTT.